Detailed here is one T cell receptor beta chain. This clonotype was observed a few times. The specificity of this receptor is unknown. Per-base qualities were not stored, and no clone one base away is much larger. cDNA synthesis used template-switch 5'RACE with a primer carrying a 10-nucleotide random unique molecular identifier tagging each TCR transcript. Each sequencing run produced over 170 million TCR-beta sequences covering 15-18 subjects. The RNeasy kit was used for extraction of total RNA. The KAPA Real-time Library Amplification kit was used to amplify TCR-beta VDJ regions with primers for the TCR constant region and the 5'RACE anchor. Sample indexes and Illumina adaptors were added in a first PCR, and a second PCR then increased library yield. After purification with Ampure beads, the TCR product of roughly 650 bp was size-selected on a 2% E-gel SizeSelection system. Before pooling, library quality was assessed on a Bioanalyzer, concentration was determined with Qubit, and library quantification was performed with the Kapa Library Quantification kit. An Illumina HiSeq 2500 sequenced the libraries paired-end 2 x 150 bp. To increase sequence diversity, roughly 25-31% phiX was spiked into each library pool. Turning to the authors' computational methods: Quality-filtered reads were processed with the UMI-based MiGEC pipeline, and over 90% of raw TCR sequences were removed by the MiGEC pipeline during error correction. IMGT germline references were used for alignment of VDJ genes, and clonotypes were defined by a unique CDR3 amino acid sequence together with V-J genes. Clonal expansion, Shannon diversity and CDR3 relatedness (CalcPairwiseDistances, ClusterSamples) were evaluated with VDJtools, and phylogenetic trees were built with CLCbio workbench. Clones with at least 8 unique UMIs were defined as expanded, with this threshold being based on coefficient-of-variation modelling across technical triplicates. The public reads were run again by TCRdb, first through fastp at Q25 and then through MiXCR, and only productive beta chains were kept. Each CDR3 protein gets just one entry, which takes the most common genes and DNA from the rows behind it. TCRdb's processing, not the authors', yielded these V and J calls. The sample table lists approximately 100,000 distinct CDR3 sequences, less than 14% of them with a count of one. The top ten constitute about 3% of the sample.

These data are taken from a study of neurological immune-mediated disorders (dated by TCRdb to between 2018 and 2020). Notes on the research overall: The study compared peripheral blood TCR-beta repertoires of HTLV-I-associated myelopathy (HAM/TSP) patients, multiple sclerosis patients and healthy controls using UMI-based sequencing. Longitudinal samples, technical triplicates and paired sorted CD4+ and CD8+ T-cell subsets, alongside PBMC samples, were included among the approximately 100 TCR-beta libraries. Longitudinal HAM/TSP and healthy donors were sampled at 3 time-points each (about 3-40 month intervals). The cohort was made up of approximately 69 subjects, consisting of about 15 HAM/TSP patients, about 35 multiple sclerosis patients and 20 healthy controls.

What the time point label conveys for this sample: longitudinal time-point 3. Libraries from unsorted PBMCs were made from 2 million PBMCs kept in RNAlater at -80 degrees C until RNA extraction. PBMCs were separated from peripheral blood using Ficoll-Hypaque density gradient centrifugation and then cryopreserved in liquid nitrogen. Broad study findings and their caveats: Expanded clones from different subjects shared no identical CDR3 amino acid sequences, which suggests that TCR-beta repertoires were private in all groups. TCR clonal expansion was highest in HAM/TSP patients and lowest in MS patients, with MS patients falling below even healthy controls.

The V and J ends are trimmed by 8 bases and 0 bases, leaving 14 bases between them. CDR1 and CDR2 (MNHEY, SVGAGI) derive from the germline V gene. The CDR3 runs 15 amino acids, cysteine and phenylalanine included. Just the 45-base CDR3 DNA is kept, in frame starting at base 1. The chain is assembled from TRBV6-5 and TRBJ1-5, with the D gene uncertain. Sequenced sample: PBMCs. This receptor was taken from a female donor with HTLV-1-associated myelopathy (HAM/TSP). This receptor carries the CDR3 CASQTTVYSNQPQHF. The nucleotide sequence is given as TGTGCCAGCCAGACAACAGTCTATAGCAATCAGCCCCAGCATTTT.